The entry below gives a single T cell receptor beta chain sequence along with its context. The antigen it recognizes is unknown. Base qualities are not provided; no much larger clone lies one nucleotide away. These data come from a study of human T cells and chemical hapten exposure listed by TCRdb under 2021. Background for the entire study: For sensitization, 2% DPC in acetone was applied to a roughly 2 cm by roughly 2 cm area of upper inner arm skin. Throughout the roughly 25-week study period, patients were also given weekly therapeutic DPC doses on the scalp. Patch testing was done on the upper back using Finn chambers containing 0.01% DPC, and results were scored after 6 days according to International Contact Dermatitis Research Group standards. Most of the patients in the cohort were female, and the cohort covered alopecia areata with under or over 50% scalp involvement, alopecia totalis and alopecia universalis. The libraries were sequenced as a pool, and the TCR yield per sample differed mostly because of small variations in library volumes within the pool. In alopecia patients, the study followed how the peripheral blood TCR repertoire changed in vivo over primary and secondary sensitization to diphenylcyclopropenone (DPC), a hapten. Blood samples were taken from patients before sensitization (week 0) and at 2, 6 and about 24 weeks after DPC sensitization. Nearly 30 alopecia patients gave blood for TCR sequencing at one to four time points (pre-sensitization, 2, 6 and 24 weeks).

Overall results and qualifications from the work: Significantly more large CDR3 similarity clusters were formed by expanded TCRs than by pre-sensitization or healthy control sets, consistent with antigen-driven responses. A positive correlation was found between the number of PT1 expanded TCRs and patch test score, with significance reached at thresholds 8, 16 and 32 but not 4. After repeated subsampling, the strength of the expansion versus patch-test correlation and the threshold at which it became significant changed. No change with DPC sensitization was found in the number of TCRs above 1 in 1000 frequency, and no evidence of global repertoire structure alterations was found. Because all patients had alopecia, a presumed autoimmune disease, the immune response of the patients might differ from that of healthy individuals.

The library was obtained by RACE. TCRdb names NextSeq 500 as the instrument used. During library preparation, unique molecular identifiers were attached to individual cDNA molecules so that TCRs could be counted quantitatively and reproducibly. For every blood RNA sample, sequencing covered both the TCR alpha and TCR beta chains. In the paper's pipeline: Samples had a median of roughly 91,000 TCRs, with a range from roughly 20,000 to 700,000. The Decombinator software suite was used to annotate V, J and CDR3 in the TCR reads. For the PS versus PT1 abundance plots, all samples were subsampled to the same number of TCRs (28,000). Expanded TCRs were defined as absent before sensitization and observed at least eight times at the 2-week time point. TCRdb applied fastp at Q25 and MiXCR to the public reads, then kept only in-frame beta chains. Rows matching on CDR3 protein sequence are summarized as one entry with the most common DNA and genes. None of the V and J calls come from the authors' own analysis; TCRdb made them. This sample is represented by just over 95,000 distinct CDR3 sequences; 27% of them were singletons. Over 9% of the sample rests with the top ten.

The sample's time point, from its label and the paper: patch test 3, about 24 weeks after DPC sensitization. Taken with the paper, the label for treatment or condition translates to: therapeutic diphenylcyclopropenone sensitization with weekly scalp DPC. At every patch-test visit, the blood draw took place before the patch test was put on. Eligible patients were aged 18 to 70, diagnosed with alopecia, deemed suitable for DPC therapy, and excluded if pregnant. Total RNA was extracted from unfractionated whole blood collected in Tempus Blood RNA tubes. This TCR derives from a man in his forties with alopecia areata. Some clones in this sample may be carry-over from other donors' samples. The sequences come from whole blood, collected in connection with sensitization to the hapten diphenylcyclopropenone (DPC).

The CDR3 reads CASSLMTGMGQPQHF. The nucleotide sequence is TGTGCCAGCAGCTTAATGACAGGGATGGGCCAGCCCCAGCATTTT. The sequence links TRBV7-2 to TRBJ1-5, with 7 bases matching TRBD1. V and J are trimmed by 2 bases and 7 bases, and the gene matches miss 8 bases of the junction. Inclusive of the bounding cysteine and phenylalanine, the CDR3 is 15 residues long. The DNA shown is the 45-base CDR3, in frame from base 1. CDR1 SGHTA and CDR2 FQGNSA were looked up in the germline V gene.